These 20 T cell receptor beta chains came from one sample sequenced in a study of post-analysis software for immune sequencing data. Findings and caveats of the study: With TRBV5-6, TRBV5-1 and TRBV20-1 included, about five TRBV segments were more frequent in patients than in controls.

Unique molecular identifiers featured in each of the TCR beta cDNA libraries. TCRdb analysed the PCR reads with MiXCR anew, one entry per CDR3 protein. The data show about 500,000 distinct CDR3 sequences, with roughly 45% seen just once and around 10% held by the top ten. Their antigen targets remain unknown. The sequenced material came from blood. The receptor set was obtained from a girl aged 5-17 years with multiple sclerosis.

This chain uses TRBV12-3 or TRBV12-4 with TRBJ2-7; D gene uncertain. The end of the DNA fits TRBJ2-5 better, so the J call may be wrong. The CDR3 totals 11 residues. The CDR3 is CASSFGQTQYF. CDR3 nucleotides: TGTGCCAGCAGTTTCGGTCAGACCCAGTACTTC.

The rearrangement links TRBV15 to TRBJ1-5, with D possibly being TRBD1 (6 bases). The CDR3 extends over 15 amino acids. Trimming stripped 6 bases from V and 8 bases from J, with 20 bases between. CDR1 LNHNV and CDR2 YYDKDF come from the germline V gene (reference sequence). The CDR3 spells CATRGGTGGMEPQHF. The CDR3 bases are TGTGCCACCAGGGGAGGGACGGGGGGCATGGAGCCCCAGCATTTT.

CDR3 sequence: CASSSTFGPDEQFF. Here the CDR3 DNA reads TGTGCCAGCAGTTCCACCTTCGGGCCCGATGAGCAGTTCTTC. V usage is TRBV27 and J usage is TRBJ2-1; no clear D gene. V lost 4 bases to trimming and J lost 8 bases, with 15 bases between them. Germline V gene lookup returns CDR1 MNHEY and CDR2 SMNVEV (reference sequence). The CDR3 has 14 residues.

This clonotype was counted only a few times. The chain links TRBV27 to TRBJ2-1, with D maybe TRBD2 (6 bases). CDR1 and CDR2 from the germline V gene are MNHEY and SMNVEV (reference sequence). V shed 7 bases and J shed 2 bases, with 15 bases lying between them. This CDR3 region has 15 residues. The CDR3 region has the DNA TGTGCCAGCATTCCCGGGACTTCTCCCTACAATGAGCAGTTCTTC. Translating gives CASIPGTSPYNEQFF.

The gene calls are TRBV27 and TRBJ1-4, with 8 positions matching TRBD1. Trimming cost V 8 bases and J 7 bases; bases outside gene matches: 9. The CDR3 loop spans 14 amino acids. CDR1 is MNHEY and CDR2 is SMNVEV in the germline V gene (reference sequence). CDR3 amino acids: CASCKGTGTEKLFF. The CDR3, as DNA: TGTGCCAGCTGCAAGGGGACAGGAACTGAAAAACTGTTTTTT.

Comment on this clonotype: Germline and junction disagree at one end, which may indicate a read error. The gene calls are TRBV7-8 and TRBJ2-6; a possible D gene is TRBD1 (6 bases). The CDR3 consists of 16 residues. The germline V gene encodes CDR1 SGHVS and CDR2 FQNEAQ. The CDR3 coding sequence is TGTGCCAGCATCTTACAGGGTTTCTCTGGGGCCAACGTCCTGACTTTC. Protein: CASILQGFSGANVLTF.

This clonotype appeared a few times. The chain employs TRBV20-1 and TRBJ1-2; 7 bases match TRBD1. From germline, CDR1 is DFQATT and CDR2 SNEGSKA (reference sequence). The junction had 6 bases not matched to a gene; V was cut back by 4 bases and J by 7 bases. The CDR3 spans 12 residues. The CDR3, as DNA: TGCAGTGCTACTGGGACAGCATCTGGCTACACCTTC. Protein sequence: CSATGTASGYTF.

CDR3 DNA sequence: TGTGCCAGCAGCCCTGTTGCGGGGCCCTACGAGCAGTACTTC. Protein: CASSPVAGPYEQYF. The chain carries TRBV4-2 and TRBJ2-7, with D perhaps TRBD2 (6 bases). V was cut by 4 bases and J by 2 bases, with 12 bases left in between. Germline V CDR1 and CDR2: LGHNA, YNFKEQ. The CDR3 length is 14 residues.

This chain uses TRBV5-1 with TRBJ1-1; D gene unclear. The CDR3 loop spans 13 amino acids. Looked up from germline, CDR1 is SGHRS and CDR2 is YFSETQ. V was shortened by 0 bases and J by 3 bases, with 6 bases between the two germline ends. The CDR3 sequence: CASSLGADTEAFF. CDR3 coding DNA: TGCGCCAGCAGCTTGGGGGCAGACACTGAAGCTTTCTTT.

This chain connects TRBV28 to TRBJ1-2, with 12 bases fitting TRBD1. CDR3 length: 16 residues. J was trimmed by 8 bases and V by 2 bases; bases with no gene match: 9. The germline CDR1 and CDR2 sequences are MDHEN and SYDVKM. The CDR3 sequence is CASSLLRDRGRQGYTF. For the CDR3, the DNA is TGTGCCAGCAGTTTACTCCGGGACAGGGGGCGTCAAGGCTACACCTTC.

This clonotype was seen a few times. This chain joins TRBV9 and TRBJ2-7; D might be TRBD2 (5 bases). V was pared by 2 bases and J by 3 bases, with 9 bases between. This CDR3 has 13 residues. Per the germline V gene, CDR1 is SGDLS and CDR2 is YYNGEE. The CDR3 nucleotides are TGTGCCAGCAGCGTGGGAGAAGACTACGAGCAGTACTTC. It encodes CASSVGEDYEQYF. The complete variable domain, with remaining parts taken from reference TRBV9 and TRBJ2-7, reads DSGVTQTPKHLITATGQRVTLRCSPRSGDLSVYWYQQSLDQGLQFLIQYYNGEERAKGNILERFSAQQFPDLHSELNLSSLELGDSALYFCASSVGEDYEQYFGPGTRLTVT.

The sample holds a few counts of this clonotype. V gene TRBV9 combines with J gene TRBJ2-5; D unclear. Germline CDR1 and CDR2: SGDLS and YYNGEE. V lost 0 bases, J lost 0 bases, and 3 bases lay in between. CDR3 length: 13 amino acids. CDR3 residues: CASSVGYQETQYF. CDR3 coding DNA: TGTGCCAGCAGCGTAGGTTACCAAGAGACCCAGTACTTC.

In the case of this clonotype: A junction end diverges from the germline sequence, so it may reflect a read error. The rearrangement joins TRBV30 to TRBJ2-3, with no clear D. The V gene's germline CDR1 is GTSNPN and CDR2 SVGIG (reference sequence). The CDR3 covers 13 residues. The CDR3 spells CAWSVLGPDTQYF. CDR3 coding DNA: TGTGCCTGGAGTGTCCTAGGACCAGACACGCAGTATTTT.

This clonotype showed up just a few times. V and J are TRBV29-1 and TRBJ1-2; tentatively, D is TRBD1 (5 bases). Trimming pared 3 bases from V and 8 bases from J, leaving 13 bases between. Per the germline V gene, CDR1 is SQVTM and CDR2 is ANQGSEA. The CDR3 contains 12 residues. The DNA of the CDR3 is TGCAGCGTTGAGGTCAGGGAGAACGGCTACACCTTC. It is translated as CSVEVRENGYTF. Supplemented by reference TRBV29-1 and TRBJ1-2, the full variable domain reads SAVISQKPSRDICQRGTSLTIQCQVDSQVTMMFWYRQQPGQSLTLIATANQGSEATYESGFVIDKFPISRPNLTFSTLTVSNMSPEDSSIYLCSVEVRENGYTFGSGTRLTVV.

This clonotype turned up a few times. The chain is built from TRBV6-5 and TRBJ2-7, with TRBD1 identical over 7 bases. The germline CDR1 and CDR2 sequences are MNHEY and SVGAGI. The CDR3 length is 13 residues. After removal of 6 bases from V and 1 base from J, the junction contained 3 bases not matched to a gene. In nucleotides, the CDR3 is TGTGCCAGCAGGTCAGGGGGTTCCTACGAGCAGTACTTC. Residues: CASRSGGSYEQYF.

The CDR3 DNA sequence: TGTGCCAGCAGCCCTCGGGCCTACGAGCAGTTCTTC. Amino acid sequence: CASSPRAYEQFF. The chain couples TRBV14 to TRBJ2-1; no clear D gene. CDR3 length equals 12 residues. Per germline, CDR1 SGHDN and CDR2 FVKESK. With 4 bases removed from V and 10 bases from J, the gap between germline ends came to 11 bases.

The chain combines TRBV6-6 with TRBJ1-5; 7 positions agree with TRBD1. CDR3 length equals 15 residues. Trimming removed 6 bases from V and 1 base from J; junction bases left unmatched: 6. CDR1 is MNHNY and CDR2 is SVGAGI in the germline V gene (reference sequence). Here the CDR3 DNA reads TGTGCCAGCAGCTTTGACAGGGAGAGCAATCAGCCCCAGCATTTT. Its protein product is CASSFDRESNQPQHF.

This clonotype was observed a few times. At one of its ends the junction is not consistent with the germline gene, which may arise from a read error. The gene calls are TRBV5-5 and TRBJ2-1; D possibly corresponds to TRBD2 (5 bases). The germline V gene encodes CDR1 SGHKS and CDR2 YYEKEE (reference sequence). The CDR3 contains 17 residues. The CDR3 coding sequence is TGTGCCGGCAGCCCACGAAGCCGGAGGATCCCCTACAATGAGCAGTTCTTC. The encoded protein is CAGSPRSRRIPYNEQFF.

The rearrangement links TRBV7-6 to TRBJ1-6, with D uncertain. The CDR3 runs 16 residues. Germline V gives CDR1 SGHVS, CDR2 FNYEAQ. V was clipped by 1 base and J by 6 bases, with 13 bases between them. This CDR3 reads CASSLGSPTGNSPLHF. CDR3 sequence (DNA): TGTGCCAGCAGCTTAGGGAGTCCGACGGGTAATTCACCCCTCCACTTT.

The sample holds a few counts of this clonotype. The rearrangement links TRBV5-1 to TRBJ2-5, with D possibly being TRBD1 (6 bases). Deletions cut 4 bases from V and 4 bases from J, with 20 bases between. CDR3 length: 16 residues. Germline V CDR1 and CDR2: SGHRS, YFSETQ. The CDR3 sequence is CASSKSPGVGGETQYF. The DNA for the CDR3 is TGCGCCAGCAGCAAATCCCCAGGGGTAGGAGGAGAGACCCAGTACTTC.